A selection of T cell receptor beta chains follows, all from one sample in a study of T cell repertoires in cytomegalovirus infection. TCRdb reprocessed the reads with MiXCR, giving one entry per CDR3 protein. The table records 200,000 to 250,000 distinct CDR3 sequences, about 23% of them present only once. Sequencing input: CD8+ T cells from PBMCs. The receptors were sampled from a human donor in good health (CMV status not recorded). Some clones in this sample may be carry-over from other donors' samples. Each CDR3 is given with its conserved first and last residue.

J gene	V gene	CDR3 protein
TRBJ1-2	TRBV12-5	CASGWDSFYGYTF
TRBJ1-1	TRBV6-5	CASRTQGFFANTEAFF
TRBJ2-2	TRBV24-1	CATARRGNTGELFF
TRBJ2-1	TRBV28	CASSLGGQVYNEQFF
TRBJ2-7	TRBV28	CASRYRGHEQYF
TRBJ2-7	TRBV28	CASSFRGESYEQYF
TRBJ1-2	TRBV29-1	CSVIGARGYTF
TRBJ1-1	TRBV29-1	CSVEGDRMNTEAFF
TRBJ2-5	TRBV7-2	CASSDVSGRLETQYF
TRBJ2-1	TRBV10-3	CAISGPYGERGSYNEQFF
TRBJ2-7	TRBV2	CASIVTGQEQYF
TRBJ2-1	TRBV5-4	CASSTTSGYNEQFF
TRBJ1-1	TRBV5-6	CASSEGALLPEAFF
TRBJ1-3	TRBV7-2	CASSSLTGGTGNTIYF
TRBJ2-3	TRBV29-1	CSVDGGGITDTQYF
TRBJ2-5	TRBV5-1	CASRETGDRHQIETQYF
TRBJ1-1	TRBV18	CASSEQGAYSTEAFF
TRBJ2-5	TRBV12-5	CASAPGQGGETQYF
TRBJ2-7	TRBV20-1	CSARGGATYEQYF
TRBJ1-1	TRBV11-2	CASSPTVGTEAFF
TRBJ1-4	TRBV28	CASRGHRETNEKLFF
TRBJ2-1	TRBV7-9	CASSTDSNEQFF
TRBJ1-2	TRBV20-1	CSPEPRGNSEWVGYTF
TRBJ2-7	TRBV7-6	CASSFGYGDEQYF
TRBJ2-7	TRBV7-9	CASSFPGLAGYEQYF
TRBJ2-7	TRBV29-1	CSVTGKEVVGEQYF
TRBJ2-4	TRBV29-1	CSVEGGQGEGNIQYF
TRBJ2-2	TRBV12-3/TRBV12-4	CASSWGQINTGELFF
TRBJ2-2	TRBV7-9	CASSLLAGGPTGELFF
TRBJ2-7	TRBV7-9	CASIRTGGYEQYF
TRBJ2-1	TRBV6-5	CASSYGLAGGYEQFF
TRBJ1-5	TRBV2	CASSERKGQPQHF
TRBJ2-3	TRBV7-8	CASSQQLSGGTDTQYF
TRBJ1-5	TRBV28	CASSPTTGLGSQPQHF
TRBJ2-6	TRBV2	CASSTRQGAGANVLTF
TRBJ1-1	TRBV20-1	CSARDGGLGEAFF
TRBJ2-3	TRBV10-2	CASSDPQEASMDTQYF
TRBJ2-1	TRBV7-8	CASSPGTSGGPNEQFF
TRBJ1-3	TRBV15	CATSTPGTGWYGNTIYF
TRBJ1-1	TRBV10-3	CAIKLGQNTEAFF
TRBJ2-3	TRBV7-6	CASSLEASTDTQYF
TRBJ2-5	TRBV28	CASSSFVGAWQETQYF